This T cell receptor (beta chain) was recorded in a study of T cells after yellow fever vaccination. As for the study in general: Fractions containing few cells were prepared with SMART-Seq v4 Ultra Low Input.

This CDR3 comprises 13 residues. The V end lost 7 bases, the J end lost 9 bases, and 16 bases lay between the germline ends. Germline V gene lookup returns CDR1 SGHVS and CDR2 FNYEAQ. This clonotype occurred many times. TCRdb re-analysed the 5' RACE reads in MiXCR, keeping a single row per CDR3 protein. The data hold approximately 10,000 distinct CDR3 sequences, with under 6.5% observed a single time. V and J are TRBV7-6 and TRBJ2-1; D remains unclear. Specimen: PBMCs, either bulk or a sorted T-cell subset (CD4+, CD8+, memory, or dextramer-sorted; not recorded which), collected on the day of the yellow fever booster vaccination. The TCR comes from a man aged 30 to 45 who received the YFV17D yellow fever vaccine. This CDR3 is CASTPGLASEQFF. In nucleotides, the CDR3 is TGTGCCAGCACCCCCGGGTTAGCTAGTGAGCAGTTCTTC.